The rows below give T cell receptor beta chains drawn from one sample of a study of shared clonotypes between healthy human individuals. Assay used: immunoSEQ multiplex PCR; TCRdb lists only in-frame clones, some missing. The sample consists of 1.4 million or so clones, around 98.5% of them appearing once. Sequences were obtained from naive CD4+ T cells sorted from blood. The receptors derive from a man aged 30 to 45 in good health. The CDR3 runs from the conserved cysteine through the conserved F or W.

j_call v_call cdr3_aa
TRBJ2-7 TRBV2 CASSDQGPSYEQYF
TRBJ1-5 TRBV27 CASRQGVYLPQHF
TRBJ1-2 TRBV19 CASSSKSGYGYTF
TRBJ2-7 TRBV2 CASPDDRGLSYEQYF
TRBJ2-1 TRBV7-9 CASSLGGLAGLYNEQFF
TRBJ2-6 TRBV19 CASGRANVLTF
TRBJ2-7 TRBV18 CASSQTSGRTYEQYF
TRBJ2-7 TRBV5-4 CASSQTSGSSYEQYF
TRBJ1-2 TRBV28 CASVRDSFNYGYTF
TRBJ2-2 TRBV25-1 CASSDPRTVTGELFF
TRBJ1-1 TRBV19 CASSIGHSGNTEAFF
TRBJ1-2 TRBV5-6 CASSPLMRGDYGYTF
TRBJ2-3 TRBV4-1 CASSQDAAGGTDTQYF
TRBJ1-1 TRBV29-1 CSARGSEAFF
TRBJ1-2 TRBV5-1 CASSFGEGYTF
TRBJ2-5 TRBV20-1 CSAVTSGRQYF
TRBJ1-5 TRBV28 CASSKQGVFYQPQHF
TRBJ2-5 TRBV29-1 CSVEVRALETQYF
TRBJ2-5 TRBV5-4 CASSTGQQETQYF
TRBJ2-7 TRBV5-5 CASSFPDSRYEQYF
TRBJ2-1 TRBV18 CASSPRTEYNEQFF
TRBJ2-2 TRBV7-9 CASSLLTGRGRSTGELFF
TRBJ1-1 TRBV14 CASSSHLNTEAFF
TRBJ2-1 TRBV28 CASSPLFGGDSNEQFF
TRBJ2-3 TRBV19 CASSSYDRGLTDTQYF
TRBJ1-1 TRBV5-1 CASSPYSKTEAFF
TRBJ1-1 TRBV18 CASSQISDRAEAFF
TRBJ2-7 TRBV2 CASSGDRNREQYF
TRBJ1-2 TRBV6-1 CASSTGRYGYTF
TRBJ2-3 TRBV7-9 CASSLGPLGTDTQYF
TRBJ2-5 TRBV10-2 CASSEQGLAGGPVNQETQYF
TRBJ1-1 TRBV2 CASSEWGLTEAFF
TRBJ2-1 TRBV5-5 CASSLGPSGRGNEQFF
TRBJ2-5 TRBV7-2 CASSRRRWMAGDQETQYF
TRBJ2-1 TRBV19 CASSTERNEQFF
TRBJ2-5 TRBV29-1 CSARDRGRETQYF
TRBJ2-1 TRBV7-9 CASSHPGQGEGRYNEQFF
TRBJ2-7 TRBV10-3 CAIKGGYEQYF
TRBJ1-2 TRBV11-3 CAILPWAEGYTF
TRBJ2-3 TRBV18 CASSPQVDGTDTQYF
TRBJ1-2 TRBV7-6 CASSLRAGQLNYGYTF
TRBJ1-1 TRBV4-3 CASSQDRQNDEAFF
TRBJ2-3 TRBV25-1 CASSQTGTDTQYF
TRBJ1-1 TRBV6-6 CASSKGSNEAFF
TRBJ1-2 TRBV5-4 CASSWDGRSNYGYTF
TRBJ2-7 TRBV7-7 CASSLGLANEQYF